This record looks at one T cell receptor beta chain sequence and its context. Its specificity is unknown. PCR primers comprised 60 Vbeta and 13 Jbeta primers. Generated by immunoSEQ multiplex PCR, the TCRdb table keeps only in-frame clones and is missing some. The data show about 100,000 clones, with about 80% seen just once and roughly 4% held by the top ten. V gave up 6 bases and J gave up 4 bases, with 12 bases separating them. The CDR3 runs 13 residues. Germline CDR1 is MNHNS and CDR2 is SASEGT. This entry belongs to a study of cytomegalovirus exposure and HLA in healthy donors. Donors showed nominal health when sampled, although they likely had unrecorded immune exposures. Findings and caveats of the study: Among the sequence variants, a highly shared cluster was likely an artifact of sequencing.

This chain joins TRBV6-1 and TRBJ1-2, with D perhaps TRBD1 (6 bases). This clonotype was obtained from a man in his forties in good health and CMV-seronegative. The sample was PBMCs. DNA for the CDR3: TGTGCCAGCAGGCCCCAGGGGATCTATGGCTACACCTTC. Residues: CASRPQGIYGYTF.